Listed here is a single T cell receptor beta chain. The sample originates from a study of T cells in Graves' hyperthyroidism and ophthalmopathy. Template material for amplifying TCR beta CDR3 regions consisted of RNA transcripts. HTBI primers were used for first-round RT-PCR of the TCR CDR3. Via MiXCR, TCRdb re-called the multiplex PCR reads, giving one row per CDR3 protein. The sample records about 59,000 distinct CDR3 sequences, around 53% being singletons. V was clipped by 0 bases and J by 7 bases, with 12 bases between them. CDR1 DFQATT and CDR2 SNEGSKA come from the germline V gene (reference sequence). This CDR3 comprises 13 residues.

This receptor was taken from a woman aged 55-75 years with Graves' ophthalmopathy. The gene calls are TRBV20-1 and TRBJ1-1; unclear D gene. Sequenced: blood. CDR3 DNA sequence: TGCAGTGCTAGAGATCTAGCAAGTGGTGAAGCTTTCTTT. It translates to CSARDLASGEAFF.